This TCR beta chain emerged from a study of shared clonotypes between healthy human individuals. The CDR3 covers 18 residues. The trim removed 0 bases at V and 2 bases at J, leaving 4 bases unmatched. Germline loops: CDR1 ENHRY, CDR2 SYGVKD. A deep-level run was used for the assay. Sequencing used immunoSEQ multiplex PCR; TCRdb keeps in-frame clones, though not all of them. The sample carries under 600,000 clones, more than 95% recorded once. The chain combines TRBV10-3 with TRBJ2-6; 10 bases are a match to TRBD1. The origin of this receptor is a woman aged 30 to 39 in good health. The sequencing input was naive CD4+ T cells sorted from blood. The subset: CD45RA+ positively selected. DNA of the CDR3: TGTGCCATCAGTGAGTCAACCGGGACAGGGGCTGGGGCCAACGTCCTGACTTTC. It encodes CAISESTGTGAGANVLTF.